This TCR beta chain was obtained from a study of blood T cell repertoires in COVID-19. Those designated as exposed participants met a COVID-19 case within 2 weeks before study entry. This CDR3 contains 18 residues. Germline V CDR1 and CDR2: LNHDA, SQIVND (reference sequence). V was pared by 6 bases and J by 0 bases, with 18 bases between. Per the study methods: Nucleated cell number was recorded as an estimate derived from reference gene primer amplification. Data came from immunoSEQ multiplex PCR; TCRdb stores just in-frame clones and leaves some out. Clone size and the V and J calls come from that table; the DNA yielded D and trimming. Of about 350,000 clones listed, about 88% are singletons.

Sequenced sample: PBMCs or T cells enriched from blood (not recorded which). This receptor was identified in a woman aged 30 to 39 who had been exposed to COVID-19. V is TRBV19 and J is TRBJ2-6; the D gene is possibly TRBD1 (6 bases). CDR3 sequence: CASSLTGQDLSGANVLTF. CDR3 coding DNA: TGTGCCAGTAGCCTTACGGGACAAGACCTCTCTGGGGCCAACGTCCTGACTTTC.